A single sample gave rise to the 7 T cell receptor beta chains below, sequenced in a study of molecular identifiers for immune sequencing clone quantification. Via MiXCR, TCRdb re-called the PCR reads, giving one row per CDR3 protein. The sample has some 680,000 distinct CDR3 sequences, 25% seen once; the top ten hold about 0.78%. Sequencing input: naive CD8+ T cells from blood, with Jurkat cell RNA spiked in. Indicated subset: FACS-sorted CD8+CD4-CCR7+CD45RA+ naive T cells. These receptors were obtained from a human donor in good health. Some libraries in this study had Jurkat cell RNA spiked in.

About this clonotype: Germline and junction disagree at one end, which may indicate a read error. The V and J genes are TRBV6-2 or TRBV6-3 and TRBJ1-1, with D uncertain. This CDR3 region has 14 residues. The V gene's germline CDR1 is MNHEY and CDR2 SVGEGT. The CDR3 bases are TGTGCCAGCAGACAAACAAAACCCGGTACTGAGGCTTCCTTT. Translation gives CASRQTKPGTEASF.

Note on this clonotype: A much larger clone lies one base from this, so it may be a read error. The rearrangement joins TRBV29-1 to TRBJ2-5; no clear D. Trimming removed 4 bases at V and 0 bases at J, with 9 bases between. Germline-derived CDR1 and CDR2 are SQVTM and ANQGSEA. The CDR3 is 13 amino acids. CDR3 bases: TGCAGCGTTGGAGGCAGCGACCAAGAGACCCAGTACTTC. Amino acids: CSVGGSDQETQYF.

The chain recombines TRBV5-6 with TRBJ2-1; D is possibly TRBD1 (5 bases). Germline CDR1 reads SGHDT; CDR2 reads YYEEEE. V was shortened by 2 bases and J by 2 bases, with 11 bases between the two germline ends. CDR3 size: 15 residues. CDR3 loop: CASSLDSSAYNEQFF. In DNA form, the CDR3 reads TGTGCCAGCAGCTTAGACAGTAGTGCCTACAATGAGCAGTTCTTC.

This clonotype occurred a few times. The CDR3 DNA sequence: TGTGCCAGCAGCTTAGGGAGGGGGTGGCCCAGCACAGATACGCAGTATTTT. The encoded protein is CASSLGRGWPSTDTQYF. V gene TRBV11-2 combines with J gene TRBJ2-3, with D perhaps TRBD1 or TRBD2 (6 bases each). The CDR3 is 17 amino acids. The germline V and J ends were trimmed by 1 base and 0 bases, with 14 bases remaining between them. Germline CDR1 SGHAT, CDR2 FQNNGV.

This clonotype was picked up a small number of times. This sequence joins TRBV5-1 and TRBJ1-1; D unresolved. This CDR3 is 13 amino acids long. Trimming shortened V by 4 bases and J by 1 base, and 8 bases separated the two germline ends. Germline lookup yields CDR1 SGHRS and CDR2 YFSETQ. The CDR3 protein is CASSPNPNTEAFF. The CDR3 DNA sequence: TGCGCCAGCAGCCCAAACCCGAACACTGAAGCTTTCTTT. Looking up the rest from reference TRBV5-1 and TRBJ1-1 gives the full variable domain: KAGVTQTPRYLIKTRGQQVTLSCSPISGHRSVSWYQQTPGQGLQFLFEYFSETQRNKGNFPGRFSGRQFSNSRSEMNVSTLELGDSALYLCASSPNPNTEAFFGQGTRLTVV.

The chain joins TRBV29-1 to TRBJ1-2; D possibly corresponds to TRBD1 (5 bases). V lost 3 bases to trimming and J lost 0 bases, with 20 bases between them. The CDR3 sequence is 17 residues long. The germline gives CDR1 SQVTM, CDR2 ANQGSEA. Written as DNA, the CDR3 is TGCAGCGTTGATGGGGCTATCCCGGCCTATTCTAACTATGGCTACACCTTC. The encoded protein is CSVDGAIPAYSNYGYTF.

The chain recombines TRBV4-2 with TRBJ2-1; tentatively, D is TRBD1 (5 bases). Germline CDR1 LGHNA, CDR2 YNFKEQ. V lost 0 bases and J 9 bases, leaving 6 bases between the germline ends. CDR3 size: 12 residues. The CDR3 sequence is CASSQDTGEQFF. The CDR3 nucleotides read TGTGCCAGCAGCCAAGACACAGGTGAGCAGTTCTTC.